The text below deals with one TCR beta chain. As yet, its antigen is unknown. The record originates from a study of vaccination effects on CD4 cells after COVID-19. TCRdb's copy holds only in-frame clones and misses some; the assay was immunoSEQ multiplex PCR. The table records tens of thousands of clones, about 67% of them present only once. Within the ViraFEST assay, antigen-specific CD4+ T cells underwent expansion with viral peptide pools prior to sequencing. Following 10 days of culture, CD4+ T cells were isolated. As their vaccination, participants received two doses of either BNT162b2 or mRNA-1273. IL-2 medium was substituted for half the medium on days 3 and 7. CDR1 and CDR2 from the germline V gene are LGHDT and YNNKEL (reference sequence). The CDR3 has 14 residues. The ends were cut back, 4 bases at V and 4 bases at J, with 13 bases in the middle.

J is TRBJ1-1 and V is TRBV3-1 (or the pseudogene TRBV3-2), with D possibly being TRBD1 (5 bases). This clonotype was sampled from a human donor who received a COVID-19 vaccine. The material was CD4+ T cells from PBMCs cultured with HCoV-229E spike peptides, obtained after COVID-19 vaccination. CDR3 sequence (DNA): TGTGCCAGCAGCCGCCCGACCGGGACCACTGAAGCTTTCTTT. Its translation: CASSRPTGTTEAFF.